This TCR beta chain originates from a study of monozygotic twins with cystic fibrosis. The repertoire was sequenced with immunoSEQ multiplex PCR; TCRdb's copy has only in-frame clones and lacks some. The data hold about 24,000 clones, with approximately 89% observed a single time. Unmatched junction bases numbered 6, after V lost 5 bases and J lost 3 bases. The CDR3 runs 14 residues. Germline CDR1 is MNHEY and CDR2 is SVGAGI. V and J are TRBV6-5 and TRBJ2-7; 8 nucleotides match TRBD1. Sequenced sample: blood. This receptor was identified in a girl aged 2-15 years with cystic fibrosis. The CDR3 region has the DNA TGTGCCAGCAGTCCCACGGACAGGGACTACGAGCAGTACTTC. Translation gives CASSPTDRDYEQYF.